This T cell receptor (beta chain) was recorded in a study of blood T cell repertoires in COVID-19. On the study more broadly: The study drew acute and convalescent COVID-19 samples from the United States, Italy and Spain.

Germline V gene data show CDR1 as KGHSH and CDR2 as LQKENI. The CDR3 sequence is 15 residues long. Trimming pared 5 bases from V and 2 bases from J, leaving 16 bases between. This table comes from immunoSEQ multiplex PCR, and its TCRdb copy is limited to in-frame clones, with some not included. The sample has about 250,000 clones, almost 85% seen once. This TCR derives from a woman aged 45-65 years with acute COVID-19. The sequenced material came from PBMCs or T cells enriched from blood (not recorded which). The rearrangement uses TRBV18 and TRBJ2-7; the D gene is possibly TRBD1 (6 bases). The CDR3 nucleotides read TGTGCCAGCTCATCAACCGGGACACTTCCCTACGAGCAGTACTTC. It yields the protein CASSSTGTLPYEQYF.